One and the same sample provided the 18 T cell receptor beta chains below, sequenced in a study. Assay: immunoSEQ multiplex PCR; the TCRdb copy retains only in-frame clones and omits some. The table includes around 50,000 clones, about 92% detected once. Sequenced sample: PBMCs. The receptors come from a middle-aged man with rheumatoid arthritis.

This clone showed up just a few times. The genes are TRBV9 and TRBJ2-2, with D unresolved. Germline CDR1 and CDR2: SGDLS and YYNGEE. The CDR3 sequence is 11 residues long. The V gene lost 4 bases and the J gene lost 6 bases, with 4 bases spanning the gap. The chain's CDR3 is CASSPPGELFF. CDR3 nucleotide sequence: TGTGCCAGCAGCCCCCCCGGGGAGCTGTTTTTT. Based on the CDR3 plus reference TRBV9 and TRBJ2-2, the full variable domain is DSGVTQTPKHLITATGQRVTLRCSPRSGDLSVYWYQQSLDQGLQFLIQYYNGEERAKGNILERFSAQQFPDLHSELNLSSLELGDSALYFCASSPPGELFFGEGSRLTVL.

This sequence joins TRBV5-6 and TRBJ1-1; maybe TRBD1 (5 bases). This CDR3 contains 17 residues. V was trimmed by 4 bases and J by 0 bases, leaving 19 bases between them. The V gene's germline CDR1 is SGHDT and CDR2 YYEEEE. CDR3 nucleotide sequence: TGTGCCAGCAGCCCTACTATGACAGTTAGACTGAACACTGAAGCTTTCTTT. Translating gives CASSPTMTVRLNTEAFF.

This sequence joins TRBV11-3 and TRBJ2-3; 7 bases are shared with TRBD2. CDR1 is SGHNT, CDR2 YENEEA, per germline. This CDR3 is 16 amino acids long. The V and J ends lost 7 bases and 6 bases, in that order; junction bases with no gene match: 16. The CDR3 DNA sequence: TGTGCCAGCATTTACCGACTAGCCCAATATCGGGATACGCAGTATTTT. Translating gives CASIYRLAQYRDTQYF. The complete variable domain, with remaining parts taken from reference TRBV11-3 and TRBJ2-3, reads EAGVVQSPRYKIIEKKQPVAFWCNPISGHNTLYWYLQNLGQGPELLIRYENEEAVDDSQLPKDRFSAERLKGVDSTLKIQPAELGDSAVYLCASIYRLAQYRDTQYFGPGTRLTVL.

The rearrangement uses TRBV7-3 and TRBJ2-3; D gene ambiguous. CDR1 SGHTA and CDR2 FQGTGA come from the germline V gene. Deletions cut 5 bases from V and 5 bases from J, with 11 bases between. There are 13 residues in the CDR3. The CDR3 is CASSPPVGDTQYF. Written as DNA, the CDR3 is TGTGCCAGCAGCCCTCCTGTAGGAGATACGCAGTATTTT.

The rearrangement links TRBV6-2 or TRBV6-3 to TRBJ1-1, with a weak D call TRBD1 (6 bases). The CDR3 contains 14 residues. The germline V gene encodes CDR1 MNHEY and CDR2 SVGEGT. Trimming left V 4 bases short and J 6 bases short, with 15 bases between. For the CDR3, the DNA is TGTGCCAGCAGTTGGCGGGGGGCGGTCGCTGAAGCTTTCTTT. It yields the protein CASSWRGAVAEAFF.

This sequence joins TRBV29-1 and TRBJ2-5; D call uncertain. There are 11 residues in the CDR3. The germline V gene encodes CDR1 SQVTM and CDR2 ANQGSEA. V lost 5 bases to trimming and J lost 2 bases, with 6 bases between them. This chain's CDR3 is CSVNIQETQYF. The CDR3 nucleotides are TGCAGCGTTAACATACAAGAGACCCAGTACTTC.

V and J are TRBV29-1 and TRBJ1-1; 9 positions match TRBD1. Germline V gene data show CDR1 as SQVTM and CDR2 as ANQGSEA. J gave up 0 bases and V 2 bases, and 4 bases lay outside the gene matches. The CDR3 has 15 residues. The CDR3: CSVEFGTGMNTEAFF. The DNA for the CDR3 is TGCAGCGTTGAATTTGGGACAGGGATGAACACTGAAGCTTTCTTT.

The rearrangement uses TRBV5-6 and TRBJ2-5, with D maybe TRBD2 (5 bases). The germline V and J ends were trimmed by 1 base and 2 bases, with 9 bases remaining between them. CDR1 SGHDT and CDR2 YYEEEE come from the germline V gene. This CDR3 comprises 14 residues. CDR3 nucleotides: TGTGCCAGCAGCTTGTGGGAGAGGCAAGAGACCCAGTACTTC. Protein product: CASSLWERQETQYF. The complete variable domain, with remaining parts taken from reference TRBV5-6 and TRBJ2-5, reads DAGVTQSPTHLIKTRGQQVTLRCSPKSGHDTVSWYQQALGQGPQFIFQYYEEEERQRGNFPDRFSGHQFPNYSSELNVNALLLGDSALYLCASSLWERQETQYFGPGTRLLVL.

In this sample, this clone turned up once. V usage is TRBV4-3 and J usage is TRBJ2-1; unclear D gene. The CDR3 covers 16 residues. Germline lookup yields CDR1 LGHNA and CDR2 YSLEER. The V end lost 1 base, the J end lost 0 bases, and 10 bases lay between the germline ends. In DNA form, the CDR3 reads TGCGCCAGCAGCCAAGTGGCGGTCAGCTCCTACAATGAGCAGTTCTTC. This translates into CASSQVAVSSYNEQFF.

The chain is built from TRBV28 and TRBJ2-2, with 7 bases aligning to TRBD1. The CDR3 covers 16 residues. Losses at the gene ends were 2 bases for V and 1 base for J; bases not matched to a gene: 4. Germline V CDR1 and CDR2: MDHEN, SYDVKM. The DNA of the CDR3 is TGTGCCAGCAGTTTACCGGGACAGTGGAACACCGGGGAGCTGTTTTTT. It codes for CASSLPGQWNTGELFF.

The gene calls are TRBV30 and TRBJ1-6, with D possibly TRBD1 on 6 matching bases. The CDR3 consists of 15 residues. The V end lost 4 bases, the J end lost 0 bases, and 10 bases lay between the germline ends. In germline, CDR1 is GTSNPN, CDR2 SVGIG (reference sequence). The CDR3 coding sequence is TGTGCCTGGAATCCGGACAGCTCCTATAATTCACCCCTCCACTTT. Its translation is CAWNPDSSYNSPLHF.

The genes are TRBV19 and TRBJ2-2; 7 bases line up with TRBD1. With V trimmed by 3 bases and J by 7 bases, 5 bases remained unmatched. There are 14 residues in the CDR3. CDR1 is LNHDA and CDR2 is SQIVND in the germline V gene (reference sequence). The CDR3 DNA is TGTGCCAGTAGTATGACAGGGTCTGGCGGGGAGCTGTTTTTT. Translation: CASSMTGSGGELFF. The variable domain in full, completed from reference TRBV19 and TRBJ2-2, reads DGGITQSPKYLFRKEGQNVTLSCEQNLNHDAMYWYRQDPGQGLRLIYYSQIVNDFQKGDIAEGYSVSREKKESFPLTVTSAQKNPTAFYLCASSMTGSGGELFFGEGSRLTVL.

The V and J genes are TRBV3-1 (or the pseudogene TRBV3-2) and TRBJ2-2; D gene ambiguous. The ends were cut back, 6 bases at V and 3 bases at J, with 2 bases in the middle. Germline CDR1 LGHDT, CDR2 YNNKEL (reference sequence). The CDR3 consists of 11 residues. CDR3 sequence (DNA): TGTGCCAGCAGGTACACCGGGGAGCTGTTTTTT. Its translation: CASRYTGELFF.

V gene TRBV4-2 combines with J gene TRBJ2-1, with D unresolved. V dropped 0 bases and J dropped 2 bases, with 11 bases sitting between them. The CDR3 contains 16 residues. Looked up from germline, CDR1 is LGHNA and CDR2 is YNFKEQ. The CDR3 protein is CASSQEVRPTYNEQFF. The DNA of the CDR3 is TGTGCCAGCAGCCAAGAGGTACGGCCTACCTACAATGAGCAGTTCTTC.

The chain employs TRBV30 and TRBJ2-7; TRBD2 aligns across 10 bases. V shed 3 bases, J shed 0 bases, and the junction held 2 bases outside the gene matches. The CDR3 runs 14 residues. Germline CDR1 reads GTSNPN; CDR2 reads SVGIG (reference sequence). CDR3 residues: CAWSSSGGSYEQYF. The CDR3 coding sequence is TGTGCCTGGAGCTCTAGCGGGGGCTCCTACGAGCAGTACTTC. Full variable domain (rest looked up from reference TRBV30 and TRBJ2-7): SQTIHQWPATLVQPVGSPLSLECTVEGTSNPNLYWYRQAAGRGLQLLFYSVGIGQISSEVPQNLSASRPQDRQFILSSKKLLLSDSGFYLCAWSSSGGSYEQYFGPGTRLTVT.

The J gene is TRBJ2-5, the V gene TRBV15, with TRBD2 as a possible D gene (5 bases). CDR3 size: 15 residues. V lost 3 bases and J lost 5, with 16 bases in between. From germline, CDR1 is LNHNV and CDR2 YYDKDF (reference sequence). CDR3 region: CATSRGLGSGETQYF. DNA for the CDR3: TGTGCCACCAGCAGGGGGTTAGGGAGTGGGGAGACCCAGTACTTC.

V gene TRBV27 combines with J gene TRBJ1-6; 9 nucleotides align to TRBD1. J was trimmed by 7 bases and V by 9 bases; bases with no gene match: 4. Germline CDR1 is MNHEY and CDR2 is SMNVEV (reference sequence). The CDR3 consists of 13 residues. The CDR3: CASATGGNSPLHF. The CDR3 nucleotides are TGTGCCAGTGCTACAGGGGGCAATTCACCCCTCCACTTT.

The V and J genes are TRBV4-3 and TRBJ1-1, with D unresolved. Germline lookup yields CDR1 LGHNA and CDR2 YSLEER. This CDR3 is 14 amino acids long. V was shortened by 4 bases and J by 1 base, with 10 bases between the two germline ends. The CDR3 bases are TGCGCCAGCAGCCTCGGGCCGGAGAACACTGAAGCTTTCTTT. Encoded protein: CASSLGPENTEAFF.